The clone carrying this TCR beta chain was counted ten times or more. Its antigen is currently unknown. This sample is part of a study of tumor-infiltrating lymphocytes in glioblastoma multiforme. The CDR3 spans 16 residues. V lost 6 bases and J lost 0; bases outside the gene matches: 11. The germline CDR1 and CDR2 sequences are GTSNPN and SVGIG (reference sequence). General study findings and limits: Functional subtype sorting of these T cells was not performed. Only one glioblastoma patient had TCR and mutation analysis.

TCRB libraries came from RNA via three nested multiplex PCR rounds. Input was 0.4 to 0.65 ug total RNA, reverse-transcribed with a C-beta primer. Unique molecular identifiers were not described for the libraries. One entry per CDR3 protein results from TCRdb running MiXCR on the multiplex PCR reads. This sample carries about 13,000 distinct CDR3 sequences, over 60% of them seen once, and the ten largest clones take 29%. The chain employs TRBV30 and TRBJ1-1; 9 bases are a match to TRBD1. This TCR derives from a male donor with glioblastoma. Source material: brain tumor tissue. This CDR3 is CACKKGTGSMNTEAFF. CDR3 in DNA: TGTGCCTGCAAGAAAGGGACAGGGAGTATGAACACTGAAGCTTTCTTT.